This entry describes one T cell receptor beta chain. Only one count was recorded for this clone. The clone's antigen remains unknown. No much larger clone is present one base from it, and per-base qualities are unavailable. The immunoSEQ Assay, a bias-controlled multiplex PCR, was used to amplify TCRbeta CDR3 regions from genomic DNA. Regarding the original processing steps: The number of nucleated cells in each sample was estimated from the amplification of reference gene primers within the assay. To quantify the absolute abundance of each unique TCRbeta CDR3 rearrangement, sequence reads were collapsed and filtered. For each sample, productive Simpson clonality was calculated as the square root of Simpson's diversity index across productive rearrangements. TCRdb's version of the immuneACCESS table is confined to in-frame rearrangements and falls short of the full clone set. An unresolved V gene accounts for under half of the shortfall where checked; the remainder is of unknown origin. V, J and clone size reflect that table, while D and trimming were determined from the DNA. Here the sample has 300,000 to 500,000 clones; around 90% occur a single time. The biggest ten clones account for 2% to 2.5% of the sample.

The data stem from a study of blood T cell repertoires in COVID-19 (dated by TCRdb to the early 2020s). About the investigation overall: Collaborator samples came from the United States, Italy and Spain and covered acute and convalescent phases of COVID-19. The repertoires were made available in a free public database intended to serve as a resource for research on the immune response to SARS-CoV-2. Samples came from the ongoing ImmuneRACE study (first 160 participants) plus 1,254 subjects from 6 global collaborators. The prospective study material was composed of cDNA or gDNA derived from T cells, B-cell-depleted T cells, or PBMCs. Nearly every sample came with metadata listing a de-identified subject ID, COVID-19 status, age in years and sex. HLA class I and class II types, where available, came from metadata supplied by the sample provider rather than from assay-based typing. The dataset comprised deeply sampled blood TCRbeta repertoires from subjects exposed to, actively infected with, or recovered from COVID-19. General study outcomes and caveats: The amount of clinical and demographic metadata varied by source and participant and was provided uncurated.

Participants in the prospective study were aged roughly 18 to 100 years, lived in 20 to 25 United States geographic areas, and enrolled through a virtual design. In the prospective study, participants were assigned to cohorts based on the clinical history participants reported in a screening survey and a study questionnaire. In the prospective study, mobile phlebotomists collected whole blood, serum and a nasopharyngeal or oropharyngeal swab from each participant. Additional blood draws and questionnaires over an approximately two-month period could optionally be provided by prospective study participants. Prospective study blood samples were shipped either frozen or at room temperature before DNA extraction. The cysteine opens and the phenylalanine closes a CDR3 of 16 amino acids. Only the CDR3 part of the read is kept: 48 bases, read in frame from the first base. V is pared back by 2 bases and J by 3 bases, with 17 bases lying between the germline termini.

The TCR was taken from a middle-aged woman with acute COVID-19. The sequence links TRBV23-1 to TRBJ2-7; there is no confident call for the D gene. TRBV23-1 is an open reading frame, and its role is uncertain. Sequenced: PBMCs or T cells enriched from blood (not recorded which). The base sequence is TGCGCCAGCAGTCAACCACCCCCCACACCACACTACGAGCAGTACTTC. It translates to CASSQPPPTPHYEQYF.